These 2 T cell receptor beta chains came from one sample sequenced in a study of blood T cells in healthy people across ages. The authors ran a second PCR of roughly 7 to 11 cycles using a sample-barcoded 5' primer and a J-beta primer mix. A single record per CDR3 protein comes from TCRdb applying MiXCR to the 5' RACE reads. The sample lists 1,300,000 or so distinct CDR3 sequences, approximately 59% seen once, with roughly 7% in the top ten. The sample comprised blood. The receptors derive from a man younger than 35 in good health.

This sequence joins TRBV27 and TRBJ1-5; perhaps TRBD1 as D (6 bases). This CDR3 is 15 amino acids long. V was clipped by 2 bases and J by 5 bases, with 13 bases between them. Germline CDR1 and CDR2: MNHEY and SMNVEV (reference sequence). The CDR3 DNA sequence: TGTGCCAGCAGTTTAGCACAGGGTACCCATCAGCCCCAGCATTTT. Translated, it gives CASSLAQGTHQPQHF.

This clonotype was observed a few times. The rearrangement joins TRBV10-2 to TRBJ1-5; TRBD1 matches at 8 bases. V lost 3 bases to trimming and J lost 3 bases; unmatched junction nucleotides: 7. CDR1 WSHSY and CDR2 SAAADI come from the germline V gene. The length of the CDR3 is 16 residues. Here the CDR3 reads CASSEKDRVINQPQHF. The CDR3 DNA sequence: TGCGCCAGCAGTGAAAAGGACAGGGTAATCAATCAGCCCCAGCATTTT.